This T cell receptor (beta chain) derives from a study of cytomegalovirus exposure and HLA in healthy donors. Primers for the PCR totalled 60 Vbeta and 13 Jbeta. Clones were read by immunoSEQ multiplex PCR, and TCRdb kept only the in-frame ones, dropping some. The table has 74,000 or so clones, 75% to 85% seen once. The CDR3 covers 15 residues. Trimming took 4 bases from V and 4 from J; bases not matched to a gene: 8. The germline CDR1 and CDR2 sequences are SGHRS and YFSETQ. The gene calls are TRBV5-1 and TRBJ1-5; 7 bases line up with TRBD1. The TCR comes from a man over 45 in good health and CMV-seropositive. Material: PBMCs. CDR3 loop: CASSPGTRGNQPQHF. The CDR3 bases are TGCGCCAGCAGCCCGGGGACCAGGGGGAATCAGCCCCAGCATTTT.